The 30 T cell receptor beta chains below all came from one sample that was sequenced in a study of human T cells and chemical hapten exposure. Each CDR3 protein is one row after TCRdb ran MiXCR on the RACE reads. Of roughly 180,000 distinct CDR3 sequences listed, about 20% are singletons. Time point in this sample: patch test 1, 2 weeks after DPC sensitization. The sample's treatment: therapeutic diphenylcyclopropenone sensitization with weekly scalp DPC. The starting material was whole blood, obtained in connection with sensitization to the hapten diphenylcyclopropenone (DPC). The receptor source for this set is a woman aged 45-60 years with alopecia areata. Some clones in this sample may be carry-over from other donors' samples.

In this sample, this clonotype turned up many times. The V gene is TRBV7-2, the J gene TRBJ2-5; 13 bases agree with TRBD2. J was trimmed by 4 bases and V by 1 base; bases with no gene match: 0. The CDR3 extends over 15 amino acids. In germline, CDR1 is SGHTA, CDR2 FQGNSA. CDR3 residues: CASSLGLAGGETQYF. The CDR3 coding sequence is TGTGCCAGCAGCTTAGGACTAGCGGGAGGAGAGACCCAGTACTTC.

The V call is TRBV10-2, the J call TRBJ2-1, with TRBD1 identical over 9 bases. This CDR3 is built from 16 residues. Per germline, CDR1 WSHSY and CDR2 SAAADI. Trimming cost V 4 bases and J 6 bases; bases outside gene matches: 10. The CDR3 coding sequence is TGCGCCAGCAGTGCGGCCGGGACAGGGCTCCCCAATGAGCAGTTCTTC. Residues: CASSAAGTGLPNEQFF.

This clonotype occurred a few times. This rearrangement joins TRBV5-1 to TRBJ2-2; D might be TRBD2 (6 bases). Per the germline V gene, CDR1 is SGHRS and CDR2 is YFSETQ. Trimming shortened V by 2 bases and J by 5 bases, and 16 bases separated the two germline ends. This CDR3 is 16 amino acids long. The DNA of the CDR3 is TGCGCCAGCAGCTTCCTTCCGGGCGCGGGAACCGGGGAGCTGTTTTTT. Translated: CASSFLPGAGTGELFF.

This clonotype showed up just a few times. V is TRBV7-9 and J is TRBJ2-3; D not resolved. There are 15 residues in the CDR3. With 4 bases removed from V and 2 bases from J, the gap between germline ends came to 13 bases. The germline CDR1 and CDR2 sequences are SEHNR and FQNEAQ (reference sequence). The CDR3 reads CASSSLPAATDTQYF. The CDR3 DNA sequence: TGTGCCAGCAGCTCCTTACCGGCCGCCACAGATACGCAGTATTTT.

The genes are TRBV12-3 or TRBV12-4 and TRBJ1-2, with 7 nucleotides matching TRBD1. This CDR3 has 13 amino acids. Germline trimming cut 8 bases from V and 1 base from J; bases unmatched to any gene: 4. CDR3 in DNA: TGTGCCAGCCAACAGGGGTTTAACTATGGCTACACCTTC. Protein sequence: CASQQGFNYGYTF.

This sequence joins TRBV20-1 and TRBJ2-1, with 8 bases aligning to TRBD2. This CDR3 is built from 16 residues. Germline V gene data show CDR1 as DFQATT and CDR2 as SNEGSKA (reference sequence). The V segment lost 0 bases and the J segment 3 bases; nucleotides outside the gene matches: 7. As DNA, the CDR3 is TGCAGTGCTAGAGATACGGGACTAGTTGTCTACAATGAGCAGTTCTTC. Protein sequence: CSARDTGLVVYNEQFF.

The chain has TRBV5-6 and TRBJ2-1; 9 bases line up with TRBD2. Germline V lookup: CDR1 SGHDT, CDR2 YYEEEE. The CDR3 loop spans 15 amino acids. V shed 2 bases, J shed 4 bases, and the junction held 4 bases outside the gene matches. CDR3 in DNA: TGTGCCAGCAGCTTTGGGACTAGCAGATACAATGAGCAGTTCTTC. Residues: CASSFGTSRYNEQFF.

The genes are TRBV6-1 and TRBJ1-1; TRBD1 matches 12 bases. The CDR3 contains 15 residues. CDR1 is MNHNS and CDR2 is SASEGT in the germline V gene. V lost 5 bases to trimming and J lost 5 bases; unmatched junction nucleotides: 6. The CDR3 reads CASSRGQGAGTEAFF. The DNA for the CDR3 is TGTGCCAGCAGTCGGGGACAGGGGGCTGGAACTGAAGCTTTCTTT.

This clonotype has more than one count but fewer than ten. The chain has TRBV7-9 and TRBJ2-5; perhaps TRBD2 as D (5 bases). The CDR3 sequence is 16 residues long. Trimming stripped 1 base from V and 2 bases from J, with 14 bases between. Germline CDR1 is SEHNR and CDR2 is FQNEAQ (reference sequence). The CDR3 protein is CASSLVGPSPQETQYF. Here the CDR3 DNA reads TGTGCCAGCAGCTTAGTAGGGCCTAGCCCTCAAGAGACCCAGTACTTC.

The V and J genes are TRBV10-2 and TRBJ2-3, with a weak D call TRBD2 (6 bases). The ends were cut back, 3 bases at V and 5 bases at J, with 15 bases in the middle. Germline assignment: CDR1 WSHSY and CDR2 SAAADI. CDR3 length: 15 amino acids. The CDR3: CASSDGWEVVDTQYF. In DNA, the CDR3 is TGCGCCAGCAGTGATGGATGGGAGGTGGTAGATACGCAGTATTTT.

The chain recombines TRBV5-1 with TRBJ2-1; 12 nucleotides line up with TRBD1. V shed 0 bases and J 3 bases; nucleotides not matched to a gene: 10. Germline V gene sequence: CDR1 SGHRS, CDR2 YFSETQ. The CDR3 has 19 residues. DNA of the CDR3: TGCGCCAGCAGCTTGGCGGGAACGGGACAGGGGGCTGTCTACAATGAGCAGTTCTTC. This gives the protein CASSLAGTGQGAVYNEQFF.

The genes are TRBV2 and TRBJ2-1; a weak D match, TRBD2 (5 bases). Germline V gives CDR1 SNHLY, CDR2 FYNNEI. V lost 7 bases and J 6 bases, leaving 13 bases between the germline ends. The CDR3 sequence is 13 residues long. CDR3 residues: CASIEYGSNEQFF. Here the CDR3 DNA reads TGTGCCAGCATTGAGTATGGGAGCAATGAGCAGTTCTTC. Based on the CDR3 plus reference TRBV2 and TRBJ2-1, the full variable domain is EPEVTQTPSHQVTQMGQEVILRCVPISNHLYFYWYRQILGQKVEFLVSFYNNEISEKSEIFDDQFSVERPDGSNFTLKIRSTKLEDSAMYFCASIEYGSNEQFFGPGTRLTVL.

The CDR3 here is CATSNSGSFNEQFF. The CDR3 coding sequence is TGTGCCACCAGCAATAGCGGGAGTTTCAATGAGCAGTTCTTC. The chain has TRBV15 and TRBJ2-1; 9 nucleotides agree with TRBD2. Germline lookup yields CDR1 LNHNV and CDR2 YYDKDF (reference sequence). The length of the CDR3 is 14 residues. V lost 4 bases, J lost 6 bases, and 4 bases stayed unmatched. Filled out from reference TRBV15 and TRBJ2-1, the complete variable domain reads DAMVIQNPRYQVTQFGKPVTLSCSQTLNHNVMYWYQQKSSQAPKLLFHYYDKDFNNEADTPDNFQSRRPNTSFCFLDIRSPGLGDTAMYLCATSNSGSFNEQFFGPGTRLTVL.

This clonotype was recorded a few times. This rearrangement joins TRBV12-3 or TRBV12-4 to TRBJ1-1; 7 nucleotides match TRBD1. CDR3 length equals 15 residues. Trimming at V came to 5 bases and at J to 1 base, leaving 7 bases not matched to a gene. Written as DNA, the CDR3 is TGTGCCAGCAGTCCGACAGGGAGGGGGAACACTGAAGCTTTCTTT. Protein product: CASSPTGRGNTEAFF.

This sequence joins TRBV25-1 and TRBJ1-2; no definite D call. Trimming pared 4 bases from V and 4 bases from J, leaving 7 bases between. Germline V gene lookup returns CDR1 MGHDK and CDR2 SYGVNS. This CDR3 spans 12 amino acids. This CDR3 reads CASSGSSYGYTF. The CDR3 nucleotides are TGTGCCAGCAGTGGGTCCTCCTATGGCTACACCTTC.

J is TRBJ1-1 and V is TRBV18; D not resolved. Germline loops: CDR1 KGHSH, CDR2 LQKENI. The CDR3 is made up of 14 amino acids. V was shortened by 4 bases and J by 1 base, with 10 bases between the two germline ends. CDR3 in amino acids: CASSQGKGNTEAFF. For the CDR3, the DNA is TGTGCCAGCTCACAGGGAAAGGGGAACACTGAAGCTTTCTTT.

The chain recombines TRBV25-1 with TRBJ2-1, with TRBD1 identical over 10 bases. With 5 bases clipped from V and 5 bases from J, the junction kept 6 bases outside the gene matches. Germline-derived CDR1 and CDR2 are MGHDK and SYGVNS. This CDR3 has 15 amino acids. The CDR3 protein is CASSLSGTGDNEQFF. In DNA, the CDR3 is TGTGCCAGCAGTTTATCCGGGACAGGGGACAATGAGCAGTTCTTC.

V usage is TRBV19 and J usage is TRBJ1-1, with D maybe TRBD1 (6 bases). V lost 4 bases to trimming and J lost 5 bases, with 14 bases between them. From germline, CDR1 is LNHDA and CDR2 SQIVND (reference sequence). The CDR3 length is 14 residues. The CDR3 is CASSTRGAGTEAFF. CDR3 DNA sequence: TGTGCCAGTAGTACCAGGGGTGCCGGGACTGAAGCTTTCTTT.

This clonotype was detected only a few times. The chain carries TRBV29-1 and TRBJ1-1; 7 bases line up with TRBD1. V was clipped by 0 bases and J by 10 bases; unmatched bases: 8. The CDR3 runs 13 residues. Germline values: CDR1 SQVTM, CDR2 ANQGSEA. The DNA for the CDR3 is TGCAGCGTTGAAGAGGTAACAGGGGATAGAGCTTTCTTT. This sequence encodes CSVEEVTGDRAFF.

This chain links TRBV6-6 with TRBJ1-1; 9 bases are a match to TRBD1. V gave up 4 bases and J gave up 5 bases; unmatched junction bases: 11. CDR1 and CDR2 from the germline V gene are MNHNY and SVGAGI (reference sequence). CDR3 size: 16 residues. CDR3 region: CASSFGGQGWKTEAFF. CDR3 DNA sequence: TGTGCCAGCAGTTTCGGGGGACAGGGATGGAAAACTGAAGCTTTCTTT.

This clonotype was detected a few times. The chain combines TRBV29-1 with TRBJ2-7, with D possibly TRBD2 on 7 matching bases. Germline loops: CDR1 SQVTM, CDR2 ANQGSEA. CDR3 length: 14 amino acids. Trimming removed 8 bases at V and 0 bases at J, with 17 bases between. The CDR3, as DNA: TGCAGCTTCCTGGGGGGGCTCTCCTCCTACGAGCAGTACTTC. Protein product: CSFLGGLSSYEQYF.

This clonotype has just a few counts. V and J are TRBV12-3 or TRBV12-4 and TRBJ2-7, with 8 bases matching TRBD2. The CDR3 is made up of 15 amino acids. V gave up 7 bases and J gave up 6 bases; unmatched junction bases: 14. In DNA, the CDR3 is TGTGCCAGCACCACGAGCGGGAGAAGCCTTGTCGAGCAGTACTTC. The encoded protein is CASTTSGRSLVEQYF.

The rearrangement uses TRBV10-3 and TRBJ2-1, with TRBD2 identical over 7 bases. Trimming at V came to 10 bases and at J to 7 bases, leaving 25 bases not matched to a gene. The CDR3 is 18 amino acids. Germline CDR1 is ENHRY and CDR2 is SYGVKD. CDR3 nucleotides: TGTGCCACCTCCCCTCTCGATGTATTGGCGGGAGAAAATAATGAGCAGTTCTTC. It codes for CATSPLDVLAGENNEQFF.

The gene calls are TRBV2 and TRBJ2-5, with D possibly matching TRBD2 (6 bases). V lost 1 base to trimming and J lost 1 base, with 16 bases between them. The germline CDR1 and CDR2 sequences are SNHLY and FYNNEI. The CDR3 consists of 17 residues. The CDR3 sequence is CASSEVGIVGGQETQYF. In DNA form, the CDR3 reads TGTGCCAGCAGTGAAGTCGGGATAGTGGGAGGCCAAGAGACCCAGTACTTC.

This clonotype was detected ten times or more. The V call is TRBV9, the J call TRBJ2-7; 8 bases are shared with TRBD2. The germline gives CDR1 SGDLS, CDR2 YYNGEE. V gave up 3 bases and J gave up 0 bases; unmatched junction bases: 2. The CDR3 is 14 residues long. CDR3 nucleotide sequence: TGTGCCAGCAGCGGTAGCGGGAACTCCTACGAGCAGTACTTC. Protein: CASSGSGNSYEQYF. Full variable domain (remainder filled in from reference TRBV9 and TRBJ2-7): DSGVTQTPKHLITATGQRVTLRCSPRSGDLSVYWYQQSLDQGLQFLIQYYNGEERAKGNILERFSAQQFPDLHSELNLSSLELGDSALYFCASSGSGNSYEQYFGPGTRLTVT.

This sequence joins TRBV29-1 and TRBJ1-4; D gene ambiguous. Deletions cut 0 bases from V and 10 bases from J, with 18 bases between. Germline lookup yields CDR1 SQVTM and CDR2 ANQGSEA. The CDR3 covers 15 residues. The CDR3 DNA is TGCAGCGTTGAAGATGCAGGCGGCCCCGATGGAAAACTGTTTTTT. This sequence encodes CSVEDAGGPDGKLFF.

This rearrangement joins TRBV5-4 to TRBJ2-1, with 10 positions matching TRBD2. V trimming: 6 bases; J trimming: 5 bases; junction bases outside the gene matches: 8. CDR1 and CDR2 from the germline V gene are SGHNT and YYREEE (reference sequence). CDR3 length equals 15 residues. CDR3 coding DNA: TGTGCCAGCAACTTAGGACTAGCGGAAAACAATGAGCAGTTCTTC. Translated, it gives CASNLGLAENNEQFF.

This clonotype was counted at least ten times. The chain couples TRBV5-1 to TRBJ2-3, with 13 nucleotides matching TRBD2. V shed 4 bases and J 4 bases; nucleotides not matched to a gene: 15. The length of the CDR3 is 19 residues. Germline V gene sequence: CDR1 SGHRS, CDR2 YFSETQ. The CDR3 DNA is TGCGCCAGCAGCCGACTGAGAACTAGCGGGAGGGGTGCGCCAGATACGCAGTATTTT. Amino acid sequence: CASSRLRTSGRGAPDTQYF.

This chain joins TRBV6-2 or TRBV6-3 and TRBJ2-2; a possible D gene is TRBD2 (6 bases). This CDR3 is built from 15 residues. V was clipped by 11 bases and J by 1 base, with 17 bases between them. The germline gives CDR1 MNHEY, CDR2 SVGEGT. The CDR3: CASEGPSVNTGELFF. DNA for the CDR3: TGTGCCTCGGAGGGTCCGAGTGTGAACACCGGGGAGCTGTTTTTT.

This clonotype was counted at least ten times. The gene calls are TRBV2 and TRBJ2-1; 8 bases fit TRBD2. V shed 8 bases, J shed 5 bases, and the junction held 11 bases outside the gene matches. The CDR3 is 15 residues long. The germline gives CDR1 SNHLY, CDR2 FYNNEI. The CDR3 protein is CASSLLAATNNEQFF. The DNA for the CDR3 is TGTGCCAGCTCCCTACTAGCGGCCACCAACAATGAGCAGTTCTTC.